This T cell receptor (beta chain) was sequenced during a study of cytomegalovirus exposure and HLA in healthy donors. Study results and limitations: With DRB1 most and HLA-C fewest, TCR association rates differed between HLA loci in a later analysis. Later analysis identified a missense DCLRE1C variant that was linked to TCR beta V- and J-gene trimming.

Use of 60 Vbeta and 13 Jbeta primers characterized the PCR. Measured with immunoSEQ multiplex PCR; TCRdb has only the in-frame clones, and not every one. Of around 150,000 clones in the sample, just under 65% were seen once. As regards this clone: What it recognizes is unknown.

The CDR3 has 14 amino acids. Trimming shortened V by 1 base and J by 4 bases, and 10 bases separated the two germline ends. Germline V gives CDR1 MNHNS, CDR2 SASEGT. The rearrangement joins TRBV6-1 to TRBJ1-1; D is perhaps TRBD1 (5 bases). Material for sequencing was PBMCs. The receptor comes from a woman aged 60-75 years in good health and CMV-seropositive. CDR3 sequence reads: CASSEDQGSTEAFF. In DNA, the CDR3 is TGTGCCAGCAGTGAAGATCAGGGTTCCACTGAAGCTTTCTTT.